This TCR beta chain was profiled in a study of PD-1 blockade in classical Hodgkin lymphoma. Overall study findings and caveats: Patients who began taking nivolumab under 1 year after ASCT were left out.

Trimming shortened V by 1 base and J by 6 bases, and 10 bases separated the two germline ends. The length of the CDR3 is 13 residues. Per germline, CDR1 SEHNR and CDR2 FQNEAQ (reference sequence). Comments on this clone: Its antigen is still unknown.

Profiling relied on immunoSEQ multiplex PCR, and the TCRdb table lists in-frame clones only, not all of them. The table shows about 21,000 clones, with under 80% occurring only once. Brentuximab vedotin exposure varied, and every patient relapsed after autologous stem cell transplantation. The chain combines TRBV7-9 with TRBJ2-7, with a possible D match to TRBD2 (6 bases). Here the sequenced sample was peripheral blood mononuclear cells (PBMCs), taken at baseline. This receptor was taken from a human donor with classical Hodgkin lymphoma. CDR3 in amino acids: CASSLEEGSEQYF. The DNA for the CDR3 is TGTGCCAGCAGCTTAGAGGAGGGTAGCGAGCAGTACTTC.